The clone carrying this T cell receptor beta chain has just a few counts. The record originates from a study of cytomegalovirus exposure and HLA in healthy donors. Overall study context: In an earlier analysis, approximately 120 million unique TCR beta sequences were found from 150 million to 200 million T cells.

CDR1 and CDR2 from the germline V gene are SGDLS and YYNGEE. The CDR3 has 13 residues. V dropped 3 bases and J dropped 4; count of bases not matched to a gene: 2. PCR amplification relied on 60 Vbeta primers (plus 13 Jbeta primers). The assay was immunoSEQ multiplex PCR, and TCRdb's table has in-frame clones only and misses some. This sample has about 130,000 clones, with around 77% found just once. This rearrangement joins TRBV9 to TRBJ1-2, with 8 bases lining up with TRBD1. The receptor comes from a man in his fifties or sixties in good health and CMV-seronegative. Sequences were obtained from PBMCs. As DNA, the CDR3 is TGTGCCAGCAGCGACACAGGGGGCTATGGCTACACCTTC. This translates into CASSDTGGYGYTF. The entire variable domain, with the rest obtained from reference TRBV9 and TRBJ1-2, is as follows: DSGVTQTPKHLITATGQRVTLRCSPRSGDLSVYWYQQSLDQGLQFLIQYYNGEERAKGNILERFSAQQFPDLHSELNLSSLELGDSALYFCASSDTGGYGYTFGSGTRLTVV.